The present T cell receptor delta chain was sequenced within a study of gamma-delta chains in newborns, infants, children. CDR1 GEAIGNYY and CDR2 EKD come from the germline V gene. CDR3 length: 16 amino acids. TCRdb processed the reads again with the CATT caller. The table lists about 2,600 delta-chain clones, approximately 1.1% of them singletons, with around 24% in the top ten. This clone has just a few counts. This is likely an artifact of a read error, given a far larger clone one base away. The J gene is TRDJ3, the V gene TRDV2, with D hard to call. The TCR was taken from a child who was a newborn, infant or young child, either healthy, febrile or measles-vaccinated (not recorded which). Sequencing was carried out using blood. In DNA form, the CDR3 reads TGTGCCCGTGACACCATGGGATCCTGGGACACCCGACAGATGTTTTTC. This translates into CARDTMGSWDTRQMFF.